This T cell receptor (beta chain) was documented in a study of CD8+ T cells in alopecia areata. Germline V gene lookup returns CDR1 SQVTM and CDR2 ANQGSEA. Deletions cut 0 bases from V and 3 bases from J, with 9 bases between. The CDR3 spans 13 residues. In regard to this clone: Its antigen remains unknown.

Starting from PBMCs, sorting isolated CD4+ and CD8+ T cells. Isolated RNA was reverse transcribed into cDNA used as the sequencing template. This table comes from immunoSEQ multiplex PCR, and its TCRdb copy is limited to in-frame clones, with some not included. The sample carries about 200,000 clones, approximately 53% recorded once. The study's findings and limits: Across lesional scalp, and particularly alopecia totalis/universalis, clonality surpassed that of normal scalp. Possibly because of HLA-related factors, TCR sharing was less clear across patients than in mice.

The sequenced material came from CD8+ T cells sorted from blood. The TCR originated in a human donor in good health. The genes are TRBV29-1 and TRBJ2-7; TRBD1 might be the D (6 bases). The CDR3 loop reads CSVEDGGLYEQYF. CDR3 DNA: TGCAGCGTTGAAGATGGGGGCCTCTACGAGCAGTACTTC.